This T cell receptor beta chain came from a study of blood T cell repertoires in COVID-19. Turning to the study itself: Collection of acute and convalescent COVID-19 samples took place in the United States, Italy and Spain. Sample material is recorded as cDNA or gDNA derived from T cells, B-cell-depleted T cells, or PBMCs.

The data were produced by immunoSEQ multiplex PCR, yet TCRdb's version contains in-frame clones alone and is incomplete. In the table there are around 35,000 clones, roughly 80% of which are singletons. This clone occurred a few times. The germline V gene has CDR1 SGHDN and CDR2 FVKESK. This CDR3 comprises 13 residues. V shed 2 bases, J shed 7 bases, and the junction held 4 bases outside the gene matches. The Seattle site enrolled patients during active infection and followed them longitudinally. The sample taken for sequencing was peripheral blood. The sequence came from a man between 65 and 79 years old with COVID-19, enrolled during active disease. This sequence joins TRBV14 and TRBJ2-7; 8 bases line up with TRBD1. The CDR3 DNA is TGTGCCAGCAGCCAATGGACAGGGAGGGAGCAGTACTTC. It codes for CASSQWTGREQYF.